A single T cell receptor beta chain is shown here with its context. Sample time point: blood at routine non-recurrence follow-up after resection. These data are taken from a study of spatial heterogeneity in lung cancer. Trimming removed 5 bases from V and 6 bases from J; junction bases left unmatched: 9. Per germline, CDR1 LGHNT and CDR2 FRNRAP. The CDR3 sequence is 14 residues long. Single TCR cDNA molecules each had their own unique molecular identifier. Via MiXCR, TCRdb re-called the 5' RACE reads, giving one row per CDR3 protein. The top ten clones hold 1.9% of a sample with roughly 70,000 distinct CDR3 sequences, around 9.3% of them seen once.

The rearrangement links TRBV12-5 to TRBJ1-1, with TRBD1 matching over 7 bases. This receptor was obtained from a female donor with early-stage non-small cell lung cancer. This material consisted of PBMCs, taken at follow-up. The CDR3 DNA sequence: TGTGCTAGTGGTCTACGACAGGGTGGTGCTGAAGCTTTCTTT. Translating it yields CASGLRQGGAEAFF.